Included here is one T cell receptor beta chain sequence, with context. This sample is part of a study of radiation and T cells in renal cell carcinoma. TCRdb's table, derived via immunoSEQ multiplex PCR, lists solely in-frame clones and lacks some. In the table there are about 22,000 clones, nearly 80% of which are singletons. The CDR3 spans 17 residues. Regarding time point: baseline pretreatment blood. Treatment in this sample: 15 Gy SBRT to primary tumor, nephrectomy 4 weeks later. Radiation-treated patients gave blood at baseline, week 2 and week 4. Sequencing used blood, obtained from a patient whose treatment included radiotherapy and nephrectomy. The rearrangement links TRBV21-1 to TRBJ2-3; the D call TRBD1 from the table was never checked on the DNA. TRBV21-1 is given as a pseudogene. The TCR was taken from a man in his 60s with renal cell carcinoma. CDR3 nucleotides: TGTGCCAGCAGCAAACGGCCAGGGACAGTTAGAATGGATACGCAGTATTTT. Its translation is CASSKRPGTVRMDTQYF.